This TCR beta chain derives from a study of blood T cell repertoires in COVID-19. Study-level information: Acute and convalescent COVID-19 samples came from the United States, Italy and Spain. PBMCs, B-cell-depleted T cells, or T cells were the source of the cDNA or gDNA that made up the material.

In the authors' workflow: Amplification with reference gene primers provided the estimates of nucleated cell counts. Sequencing was performed with immunoSEQ multiplex PCR; in TCRdb, only in-frame clones are kept and a portion is missing. Clone size and V and J calls were adopted from that table, with D and trimming inferred from the DNA. The repertoire holds approximately 250,000 clones, roughly 84% seen once, with 7.4% in the top ten. This CDR3 region has 14 residues. The trim removed 5 bases at V and 7 bases at J, leaving 8 bases unmatched. Looked up from germline, CDR1 is SEHNR and CDR2 is FQNEAQ (reference sequence).

Sequenced material: peripheral blood. The V gene is TRBV7-9, the J gene TRBJ2-7; the match to TRBD2 covers 10 bases. The sequence was obtained from a woman aged 45 to 65 with acute or convalescent COVID-19. Here the CDR3 DNA reads TGTGCCAGCAGCGATATAGCGGGAGGTGATGAGCAGTACTTC. It translates to CASSDIAGGDEQYF.